The rows below give T cell receptor beta chains drawn from one sample of a study of OX40 agonist ivuxolimab in advanced cancers. This table comes from immunoSEQ multiplex PCR, and its TCRdb copy is limited to in-frame clones, with some not included. The sample gives tens of thousands of clones, 75% to 95% of which show up once; approximately 0.39% is in the top ten. The sample here was CD4+ or CD8+ T cells sorted from blood, taken in a trial of the OX40 agonist ivuxolimab. All receptors come from an adult with an advanced solid tumor such as melanoma, head and neck, liver or kidney cancer. Both conserved end residues are part of each CDR3. Fields, in order: D gene, J gene, clone size, V gene, CDR3 protein, CDR3 DNA. D genes are given only for firm matches. Size values are once, few and many counts, or a class for expanded clones, and some rows have none.

>-|TRBJ1-4|-|TRBV7-6
CASSLSMVTTNEKLFF
TGTGCCAGCAGCTTATCAATGGTCACAACTAATGAAAAACTGTTTTTT
>TRBD1|TRBJ1-1|-|TRBV29-1
CSVRGQVNTEAFF
TGCAGCGTGAGGGGGCAGGTTAACACTGAAGCTTTCTTT
>-|TRBJ2-7|-|TRBV18
CASQLDGHYEQYF
TGTGCCAGCCAGCTGGACGGTCACTACGAGCAGTACTTC
>-|TRBJ2-2|-|TRBV6-1
CASRLGLNTGELFF
TGTGCCAGCAGATTGGGACTCAACACCGGGGAGCTGTTTTTT
>-|TRBJ1-4|once|TRBV20-1
CSARDHEKLFF
TGCAGTGCTAGAGATCACGAAAAACTGTTTTTT
>-|TRBJ2-1|-|TRBV28
CASGLFLERDNEQFF
TGTGCCAGCGGCCTTTTTCTGGAGAGGGACAATGAGCAGTTCTTC
>-|TRBJ1-2|-|TRBV10-3
CAISDRALGYTF
TGTGCCATCAGTGACCGAGCCCTTGGCTACACCTTC
>-|TRBJ2-3|-|TRBV5-4
CASSPGLGTDTDTQYF
TGTGCCAGCAGCCCTGGTTTAGGGACTGACACAGATACGCAGTATTTT
>TRBD1|TRBJ1-2|once|TRBV7-6
CASSLGTGGGYGYTF
TGTGCCAGCAGCTTAGGGACAGGGGGTGGATATGGCTACACCTTC
>TRBD1|TRBJ1-5|-|TRBV2
CASSGTGDQPQHF
TGTGCCAGCAGTGGCACAGGGGATCAGCCCCAGCATTTT
>-|TRBJ2-5|-|TRBV11-3
CASSLDLQARTQYF
TGTGCCAGCAGCTTAGATCTGCAGGCAAGGACCCAGTACTTC
>-|TRBJ1-1|-|TRBV14
CASSHSQGAAFF
TGTGCCAGCAGTCATTCACAGGGTGCAGCTTTCTTT
>TRBD1|TRBJ1-2|-|TRBV28
CASSFGDRGLGGYTF
TGTGCCAGCAGTTTCGGTGACAGGGGGCTCGGAGGCTACACCTTC
>-|TRBJ1-1|-|TRBV10-1
CASSEGGSTEAFF
TGCGCCAGCAGTGAGGGTGGTAGCACTGAAGCTTTCTTT